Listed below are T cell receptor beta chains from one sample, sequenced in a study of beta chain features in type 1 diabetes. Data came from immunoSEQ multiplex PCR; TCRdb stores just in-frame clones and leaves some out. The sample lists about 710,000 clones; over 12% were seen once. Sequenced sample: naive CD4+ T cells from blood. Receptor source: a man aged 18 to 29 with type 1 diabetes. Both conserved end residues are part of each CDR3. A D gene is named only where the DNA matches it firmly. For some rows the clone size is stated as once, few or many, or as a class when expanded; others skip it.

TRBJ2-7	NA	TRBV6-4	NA	CASINTGTRYYLYF	TGTGCCAGCATCAATACCGGGACAAGATACTACCTGTACTTC
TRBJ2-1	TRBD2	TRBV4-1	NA	CASSPAAGGSYNEQFF	TGCGCCAGCAGCCCAGCGGCGGGAGGGTCCTACAATGAGCAGTTCTTC
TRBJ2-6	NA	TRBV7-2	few	CASSFQVSGANVLTF	TGTGCCAGCAGCTTCCAGGTCTCTGGGGCCAACGTCCTGACTTTC
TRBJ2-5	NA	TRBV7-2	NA	CASSLLWGPETQYF	TGTGCCAGCAGCTTACTTTGGGGCCCAGAGACCCAGTACTTC
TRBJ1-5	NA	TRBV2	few	CASSEALRYTSNQPQHF	TGTGCCAGCAGTGAAGCGCTTCGGTATACGAGCAATCAGCCCCAGCATTTT
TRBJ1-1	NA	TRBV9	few	CASSVNRNTEAFF	TGTGCCAGCAGCGTAAACCGGAACACTGAAGCTTTCTTT
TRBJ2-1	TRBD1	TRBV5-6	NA	CASTTGGFREQFF	TGTGCCAGCACCACAGGGGGATTCCGGGAGCAGTTCTTC
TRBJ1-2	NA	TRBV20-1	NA	CSATGAHGYTF	TGCAGTGCCACGGGAGCTCATGGCTACACCTTC
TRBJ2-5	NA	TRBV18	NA	CASSPPASRETQYF	TGTGCCAGCTCACCACCGGCTAGTCGAGAGACCCAGTACTTC
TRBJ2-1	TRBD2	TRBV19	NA	CASSEGTSGTGEQFF	TGTGCCAGTAGTGAGGGGACTAGCGGGACAGGGGAGCAGTTCTTC
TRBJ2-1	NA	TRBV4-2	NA	CASSQDKSSKFF	TGTGCCAGCAGCCAAGATAAGTCATCGAAGTTCTTC
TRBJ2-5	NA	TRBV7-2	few	CASSFRTALGETQYF	TGTGCCAGCAGCTTCAGAACAGCGCTGGGAGAGACCCAGTACTTC
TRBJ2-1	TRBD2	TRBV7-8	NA	CASSLISLAGYNEQFF	TGTGCCAGCAGCTTAATCTCCCTAGCGGGATACAATGAGCAGTTCTTC
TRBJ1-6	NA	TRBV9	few	CASSADGNSPLHF	TGTGCCAGCAGCGCGGACGGGAATTCACCCCTCCACTTT
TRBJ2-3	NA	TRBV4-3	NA	CASSQGPGRIDTQYF	TGCGCCAGCAGCCAAGGCCCGGGGAGGATAGATACGCAGTATTTT
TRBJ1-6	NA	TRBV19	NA	CASTMGAADNSPLHF	TGTGCCAGTACAATGGGAGCGGCTGATAATTCACCCCTCCACTTT
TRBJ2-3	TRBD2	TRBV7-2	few	CASSLALAGGPDTQYF	TGTGCCAGCAGCTTAGCACTAGCGGGAGGTCCAGATACGCAGTATTTT
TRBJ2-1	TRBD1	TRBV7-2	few	CASSLVGQGAYEQFF	TGTGCCAGCAGCTTAGTAGGACAGGGGGCTTACGAGCAGTTCTTC
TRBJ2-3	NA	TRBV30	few	CAWRRADLFTDTQYF	TGTGCCTGGAGACGAGCGGACCTTTTCACAGATACGCAGTATTTT
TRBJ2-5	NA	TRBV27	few	CASSLSMSGSRGTQYF	TGTGCCAGCAGTTTATCGATGAGCGGTAGCCGGGGGACCCAGTACTTC
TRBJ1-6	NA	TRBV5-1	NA	CASSLSLRGSPLHF	TGCGCCAGCAGCTTGTCCCTAAGAGGATCACCCCTCCACTTT
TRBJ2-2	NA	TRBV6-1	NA	CASSRTLHTGELFF	TGTGCCAGCAGCCGGACCCTACACACCGGGGAGCTGTTTTTT
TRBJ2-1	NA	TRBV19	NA	CASSFGRDRSGNEQFF	TGTGCCAGCTCCTTTGGGCGGGACCGAAGTGGCAATGAGCAGTTCTTC
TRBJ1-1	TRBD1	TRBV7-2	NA	CASSQRQGGKAFEAFF	TGTGCCAGCAGCCAGAGACAGGGTGGGAAGGCGTTTGAAGCTTTCTTT
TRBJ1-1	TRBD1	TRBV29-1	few	CSAPSGQVNTEAFF	TGCAGCGCTCCCTCCGGACAGGTAAACACTGAAGCTTTCTTT
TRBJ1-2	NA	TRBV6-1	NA	CASSEGTPIYGYTF	TGTGCCAGCAGTGAAGGGACACCGATCTATGGCTACACCTTC
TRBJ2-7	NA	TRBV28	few	CASTLGLISYEQYF	TGTGCCAGCACCCTCGGACTGATCTCCTACGAGCAGTACTTC
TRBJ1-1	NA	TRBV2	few	CASSVRQWTEAFF	TGTGCCAGCAGTGTTCGGCAGTGGACTGAAGCTTTCTTT
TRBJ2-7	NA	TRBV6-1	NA	CASTSQGEQYF	TGTGCCAGCACCTCTCAGGGCGAGCAGTACTTC
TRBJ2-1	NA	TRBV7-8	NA	CASSLVSSGEQFF	TGTGCCAGCAGCTTAGTCTCGAGCGGTGAGCAGTTCTTC
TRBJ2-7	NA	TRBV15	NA	CATSSGGLKPTYEQYF	TGTGCCACCAGCAGTGGTGGACTCAAACCAACCTACGAGCAGTACTTC
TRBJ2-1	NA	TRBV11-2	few	CASSSARGHNYNEQFF	TGTGCCAGCAGCTCGGCACGGGGGCATAACTACAATGAGCAGTTCTTC
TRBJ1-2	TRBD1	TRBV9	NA	CASSVTGGDPYGYTF	TGTGCCAGCAGCGTGACAGGGGGCGATCCCTATGGCTACACCTTC
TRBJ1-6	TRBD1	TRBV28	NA	CASSTSTGGSPLHF	TGTGCCAGCAGTACCTCGACAGGGGGTTCACCCCTCCACTTT
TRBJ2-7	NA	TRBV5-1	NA	CASSLEGYEQYF	TGCGCCAGCAGCTTGGAGGGTTACGAGCAGTACTTC
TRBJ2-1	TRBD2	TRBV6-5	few	CASGRERSYNEQFF	TGTGCCAGCGGGCGGGAGCGCTCCTACAATGAGCAGTTCTTC
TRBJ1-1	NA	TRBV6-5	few	CASSAHVGNTEAFF	TGTGCCAGCAGTGCGCACGTTGGGAACACTGAAGCTTTCTTT
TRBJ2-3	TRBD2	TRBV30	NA	CAWTSGGAGGTDTQYF	TGTGCCTGGACTAGCGGGGGGGCCGGGGGCACAGATACGCAGTATTTT
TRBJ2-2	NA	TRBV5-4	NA	CASSIPNTGELFF	TGTGCCAGCAGCATTCCGAACACCGGGGAGCTGTTTTTT
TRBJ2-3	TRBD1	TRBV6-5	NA	CASNRGVTDTQYF	TGTGCCAGCAACAGGGGCGTCACAGATACGCAGTATTTT
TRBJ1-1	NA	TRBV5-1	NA	CASSLTGDTEAFF	TGCGCCAGCAGCTTGACAGGCGACACTGAAGCTTTCTTT
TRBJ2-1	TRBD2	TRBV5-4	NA	CASSPGLAGGNEQFF	TGTGCCAGCAGCCCCGGGCTAGCGGGAGGGAATGAGCAGTTCTTC
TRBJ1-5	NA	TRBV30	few	CAWSVGQPQHF	TGTGCCTGGAGTGTCGGGCAGCCCCAGCATTTT
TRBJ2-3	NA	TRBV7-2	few	CASSFAPKGIGTDTQYF	TGTGCCAGCAGCTTTGCTCCCAAGGGGATTGGCACAGATACGCAGTATTTT
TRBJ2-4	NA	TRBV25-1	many	CASSGDYTLAKNIQYF	TGTGCCAGCAGTGGCGACTACACCTTAGCCAAAAACATTCAGTACTTC
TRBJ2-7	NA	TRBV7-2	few	CASSPTGPRSVF	TGTGCCAGCAGCCCGACGGGACCGCGTTCGGTCTTC
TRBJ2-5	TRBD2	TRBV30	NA	CAWSVTSGGGTQYF	TGTGCCTGGAGTGTAACTAGCGGGGGCGGGACCCAGTACTTC
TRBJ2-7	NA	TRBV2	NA	CASSDDRYTPYEQYF	TGTGCCAGCAGTGATGACAGATATACTCCCTACGAGCAGTACTTC
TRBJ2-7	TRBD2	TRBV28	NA	CASSLFWRGGTYEQYF	TGTGCCAGCAGTTTATTCTGGCGGGGGGGAACCTACGAGCAGTACTTC
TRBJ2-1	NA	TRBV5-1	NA	CASSLGGGEEQFF	TGCGCCAGCAGCTTGGGTGGCGGAGAAGAGCAGTTCTTC
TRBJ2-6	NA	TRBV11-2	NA	CASSHPGKAGANVLTF	TGTGCCAGCAGCCATCCCGGGAAGGCTGGGGCCAACGTCCTGACTTTC
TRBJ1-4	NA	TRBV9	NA	CASSPDGVAKLFF	TGTGCCAGCAGCCCAGACGGGGTAGCAAAACTGTTTTTT
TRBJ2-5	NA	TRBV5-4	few	CASSPIGVLQETQYF	TGTGCCAGCAGCCCTATTGGGGTCCTCCAAGAGACCCAGTACTTC
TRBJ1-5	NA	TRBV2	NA	CASSPQGLSNQPQHF	TGTGCCAGCAGTCCCCAGGGTCTTAGCAATCAGCCCCAGCATTTT
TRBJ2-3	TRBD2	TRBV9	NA	CASSGWTSGGPDTQYF	TGTGCCAGCAGCGGATGGACTAGCGGGGGGCCAGATACGCAGTATTTT